The sequence of this TCR beta chain was determined in a study of cytomegalovirus exposure and HLA in healthy donors. The PCR contained 60 Vbeta and 13 Jbeta primers. The repertoire was sequenced with immunoSEQ multiplex PCR; TCRdb's copy has only in-frame clones and lacks some. The data contain some 200,000 clones, roughly 77% of them seen just once; the ten biggest clones take up 0.39%. On this clone: No antigen is known for it.

Study-wide results and limits: When a later analysis compared HLA-associated TCR beta chains with equally common others, the HLA-associated chains turned out to be more clonally expanded and to have lower generation probabilities. In terms of immune exposure information, only CMV serostatus was available. In an earlier analysis, in some 540 donors, most V segments appeared productive either ~87% or ~30% of the time.

Germline-derived CDR1 and CDR2 are LGHNA and YNFKEQ. The CDR3 contains 16 residues. Trimming cost V 1 base and J 8 bases; bases outside gene matches: 8. The receptor comes from a male donor in good health and CMV-seropositive. The specimen sequenced was PBMCs. The chain couples TRBV4-2 to TRBJ1-6; 7 positions match TRBD1. The CDR3 loop is CASSQVGEQGHSPLHF. In nucleotides, the CDR3 is TGTGCCAGCAGCCAAGTGGGGGAACAGGGGCATTCACCCCTCCACTTT.